The 6 T cell receptor beta chains presented below share a single source sample, sequenced in a study of T cell repertoires in cytomegalovirus infection. One entry per CDR3 protein, called by TCRdb with MiXCR from the reads. Of hundreds of thousands of distinct CDR3 sequences in the sample, under 25% were seen once. What was sequenced was CD8+ T cells from PBMCs. All receptors come from a human donor in good health (CMV status not recorded). Some clones in this sample may be carry-over from other donors' samples.

The chain employs TRBV20-1 and TRBJ2-7, with 10 positions matching TRBD1. V was pared by 3 bases and J by 6 bases, with 11 bases of the junction left unmatched. The germline V gene encodes CDR1 DFQATT and CDR2 SNEGSKA (reference sequence). The length of the CDR3 is 15 residues. CDR3 protein: CSASPRTGGSSEQYF. In DNA form, the CDR3 reads TGCAGTGCTAGTCCCCGGACAGGGGGTAGCTCCGAGCAGTACTTC.

This clonotype was seen repeatedly, ten times or more. The chain couples TRBV28 to TRBJ2-5; the D is unclear. The CDR3 contains 15 residues. Trimming left V 0 bases short and J 0 bases short, with 8 bases between. The germline CDR1 and CDR2 sequences are MDHEN and SYDVKM. CDR3 region: CASSLCTPYQETQYF. DNA for the CDR3: TGTGCCAGCAGTTTATGCACACCGTACCAAGAGACCCAGTACTTC.

This clonotype was recorded at least ten times. V and J are TRBV7-9 and TRBJ2-7, with TRBD1 identical over 7 bases. The germline gives CDR1 SEHNR, CDR2 FQNEAQ (reference sequence). Trimming took 4 bases from V and 4 from J; bases not matched to a gene: 10. CDR3 length: 15 residues. The chain's CDR3 is CASSYPGQSFYEQYF. CDR3 DNA: TGTGCCAGCAGCTACCCGGGACAGAGTTTTTACGAGCAGTACTTC.

This clonotype was found a few times. The rearrangement links TRBV12-3 or TRBV12-4 to TRBJ2-1; D remains ambiguous. Trimming stripped 6 bases from V and 0 bases from J, with 21 bases between. The CDR3 length is 18 residues. The CDR3 sequence is CASSQGPPHGSSYNEQFF. For the CDR3, the DNA is TGTGCCAGCAGCCAAGGGCCCCCCCACGGAAGCTCCTACAATGAGCAGTTCTTC.

The chain recombines TRBV4-1 with TRBJ1-4; D is unclear. The germline V gene has CDR1 MGHRA and CDR2 YSYEKL. The CDR3 loop spans 15 amino acids. V lost 0 bases to trimming and J lost 5 bases, with 10 bases between them. CDR3 residues: CASSQETQKNEKLFF. As DNA, the CDR3 is TGCGCCAGCAGCCAAGAGACCCAGAAAAATGAAAAACTGTTTTTT.

This clonotype was seen more than once but under ten times. This chain links TRBV7-9 with TRBJ2-3; maybe TRBD1 (6 bases). Germline-derived CDR1 and CDR2 are SEHNR and FQNEAQ (reference sequence). The CDR3 covers 16 residues. V lost 4 bases to trimming and J lost 4 bases, with 18 bases between them. The CDR3 reads CASSYDRKGIADTQYF. As DNA, the CDR3 is TGTGCCAGCAGCTACGACAGGAAAGGGATCGCAGATACGCAGTATTTT.